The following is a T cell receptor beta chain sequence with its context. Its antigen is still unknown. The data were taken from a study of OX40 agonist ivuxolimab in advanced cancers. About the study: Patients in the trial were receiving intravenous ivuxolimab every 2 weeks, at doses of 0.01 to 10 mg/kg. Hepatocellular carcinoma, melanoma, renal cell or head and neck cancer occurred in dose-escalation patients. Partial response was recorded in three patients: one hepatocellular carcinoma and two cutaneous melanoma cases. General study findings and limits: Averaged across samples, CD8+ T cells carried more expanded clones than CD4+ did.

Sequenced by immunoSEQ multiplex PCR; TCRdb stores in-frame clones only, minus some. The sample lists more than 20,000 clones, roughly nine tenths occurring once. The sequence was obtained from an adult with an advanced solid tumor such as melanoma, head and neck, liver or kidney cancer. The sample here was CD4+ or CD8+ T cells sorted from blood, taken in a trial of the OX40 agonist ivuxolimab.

The CDR3, as DNA: TGTGCCAGCAGCTTAGGACAGGGACGGACAGATACGCAGTATTTT. The encoded protein is CASSLGQGRTDTQYF. This chain links TRBV5-4 with TRBJ2-3, with 8 bases matching TRBD1. This CDR3 is built from 15 residues. Germline V gene sequence: CDR1 SGHNT, CDR2 YYREEE (reference sequence). J gave up 3 bases and V 2 bases, and 5 bases lay outside the gene matches.